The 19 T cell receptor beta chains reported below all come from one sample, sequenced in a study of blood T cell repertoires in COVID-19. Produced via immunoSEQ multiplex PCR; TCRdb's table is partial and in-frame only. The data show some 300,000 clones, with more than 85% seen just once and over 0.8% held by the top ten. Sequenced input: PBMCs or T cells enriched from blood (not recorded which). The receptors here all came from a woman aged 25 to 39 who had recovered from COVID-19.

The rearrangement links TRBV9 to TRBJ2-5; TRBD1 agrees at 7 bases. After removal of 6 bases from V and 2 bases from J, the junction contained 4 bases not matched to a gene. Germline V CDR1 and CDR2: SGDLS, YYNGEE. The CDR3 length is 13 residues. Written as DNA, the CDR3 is TGTGCCAGCAACAGGGACAGTCAAGAGACCCAGTACTTC. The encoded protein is CASNRDSQETQYF.

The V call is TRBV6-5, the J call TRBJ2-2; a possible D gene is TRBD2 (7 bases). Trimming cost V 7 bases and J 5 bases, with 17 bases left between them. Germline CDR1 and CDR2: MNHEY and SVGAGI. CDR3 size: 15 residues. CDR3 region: CASTRGALTTGELFF. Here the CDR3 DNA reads TGTGCCAGCACACGGGGGGCGCTGACAACCGGGGAGCTGTTTTTT.

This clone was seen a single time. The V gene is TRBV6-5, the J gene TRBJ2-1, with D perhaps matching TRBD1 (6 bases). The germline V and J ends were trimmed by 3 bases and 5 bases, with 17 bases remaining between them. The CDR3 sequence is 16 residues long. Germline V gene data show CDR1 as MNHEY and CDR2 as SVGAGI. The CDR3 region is CASSYMFTQGNNEQFF. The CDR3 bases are TGTGCCAGCAGTTATATGTTTACACAGGGAAACAATGAGCAGTTCTTC.

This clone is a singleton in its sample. The CDR3 reads CSVDRATSTDTQYF. CDR3 DNA: TGCAGCGTTGACAGGGCCACAAGCACAGATACGCAGTATTTT. V is TRBV29-1 and J is TRBJ2-3, with D perhaps TRBD1 (5 bases). The CDR3 length is 14 residues. Germline CDR1 SQVTM, CDR2 ANQGSEA. The V gene lost 3 bases and the J gene lost 0 bases, with 10 bases spanning the gap.

CDR3: CASTEPRGGNTGELFF. The CDR3, as DNA: TGTGCCAGCACCGAGCCAAGGGGAGGGAACACCGGGGAGCTGTTTTTT. This chain links TRBV28 with TRBJ2-2, with TRBD2 as a possible D gene (6 bases). Trimming removed 7 bases from V and 1 base from J, with 16 bases in between. The CDR3 has 16 residues. Germline-derived CDR1 and CDR2 are MDHEN and SYDVKM.

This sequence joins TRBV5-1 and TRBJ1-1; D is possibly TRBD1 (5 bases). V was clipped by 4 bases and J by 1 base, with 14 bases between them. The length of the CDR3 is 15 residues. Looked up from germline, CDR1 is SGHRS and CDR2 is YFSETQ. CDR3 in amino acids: CASSPSGGQNTEAFF. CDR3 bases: TGCGCCAGCAGCCCCTCGGGCGGACAGAACACTGAAGCTTTCTTT.

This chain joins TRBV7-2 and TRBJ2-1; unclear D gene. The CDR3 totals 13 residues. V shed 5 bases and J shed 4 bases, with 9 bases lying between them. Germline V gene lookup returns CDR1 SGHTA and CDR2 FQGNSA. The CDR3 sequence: CASSLTSYNEQFF. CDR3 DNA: TGTGCCAGCAGCCTGACTTCTTACAATGAGCAGTTCTTC.

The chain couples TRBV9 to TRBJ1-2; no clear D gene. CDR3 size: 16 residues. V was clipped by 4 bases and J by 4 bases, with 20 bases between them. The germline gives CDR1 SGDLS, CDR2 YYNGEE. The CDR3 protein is CASSRRSPRDTYGYTF. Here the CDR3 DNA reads TGTGCCAGCAGCCGACGATCCCCCCGAGACACCTATGGCTACACCTTC.

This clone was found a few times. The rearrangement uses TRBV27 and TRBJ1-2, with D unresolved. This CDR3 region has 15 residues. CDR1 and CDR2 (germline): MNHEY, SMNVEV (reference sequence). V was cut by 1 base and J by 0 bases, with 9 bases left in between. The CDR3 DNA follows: TGTGCCAGCAGTTTATTCCCTCCCTCTAACTATGGCTACACCTTC. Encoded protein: CASSLFPPSNYGYTF.

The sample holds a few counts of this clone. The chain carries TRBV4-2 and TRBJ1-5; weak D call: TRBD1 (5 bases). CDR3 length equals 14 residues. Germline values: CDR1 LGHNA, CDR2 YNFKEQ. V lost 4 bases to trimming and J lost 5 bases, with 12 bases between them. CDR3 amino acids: CASSPRGEDQPQHF. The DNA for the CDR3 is TGTGCCAGCAGCCCCCGAGGGGAGGATCAGCCCCAGCATTTT.

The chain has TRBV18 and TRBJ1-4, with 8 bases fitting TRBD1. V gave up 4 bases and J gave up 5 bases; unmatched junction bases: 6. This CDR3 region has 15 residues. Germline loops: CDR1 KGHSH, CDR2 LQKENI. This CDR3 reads CASSRAGTGNEKLFF. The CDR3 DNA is TGTGCCAGCTCACGGGCCGGGACAGGAAATGAAAAACTGTTTTTT.

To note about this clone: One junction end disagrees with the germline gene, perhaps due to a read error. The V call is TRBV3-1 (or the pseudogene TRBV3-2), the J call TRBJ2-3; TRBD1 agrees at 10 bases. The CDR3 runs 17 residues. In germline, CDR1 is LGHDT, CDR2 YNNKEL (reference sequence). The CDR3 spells CASSPTGTGDRTDTQYF. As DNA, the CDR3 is TGTGCCAGCAGCCCCACCGGGACAGGGGACCGCACGGATACGCAGTATTTT.

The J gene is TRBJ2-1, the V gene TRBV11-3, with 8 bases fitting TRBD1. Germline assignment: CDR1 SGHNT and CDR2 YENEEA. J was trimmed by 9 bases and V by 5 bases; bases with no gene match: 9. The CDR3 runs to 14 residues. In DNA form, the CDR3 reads TGTGCCAGCAGCCGGACAGGGCTGGTGACTGAGCAGTTCTTC. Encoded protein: CASSRTGLVTEQFF.

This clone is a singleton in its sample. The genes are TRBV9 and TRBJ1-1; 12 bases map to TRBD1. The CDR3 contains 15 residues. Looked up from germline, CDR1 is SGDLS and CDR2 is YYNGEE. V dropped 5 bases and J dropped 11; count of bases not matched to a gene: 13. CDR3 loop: CASRTLGTGGADAFF. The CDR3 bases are TGTGCCAGCAGGACTCTGGGGACAGGGGGCGCGGACGCTTTCTTT. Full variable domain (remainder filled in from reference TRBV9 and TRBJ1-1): DSGVTQTPKHLITATGQRVTLRCSPRSGDLSVYWYQQSLDQGLQFLIQYYNGEERAKGNILERFSAQQFPDLHSELNLSSLELGDSALYFCASRTLGTGGADAFFGQGTRLTVV.

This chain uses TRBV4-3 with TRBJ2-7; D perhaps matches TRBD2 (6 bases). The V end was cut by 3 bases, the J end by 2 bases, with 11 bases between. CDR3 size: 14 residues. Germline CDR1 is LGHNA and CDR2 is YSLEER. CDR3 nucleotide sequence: TGCGCCAGCAGCCATGAGACGGGGGCCTACGAGCAGTACTTC. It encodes CASSHETGAYEQYF.

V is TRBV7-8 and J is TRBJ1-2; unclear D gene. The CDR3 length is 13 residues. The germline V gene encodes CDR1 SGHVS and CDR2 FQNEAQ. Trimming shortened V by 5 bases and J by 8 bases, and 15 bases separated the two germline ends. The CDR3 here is CASSPLGALGYTF. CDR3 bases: TGTGCCAGCAGCCCCTTGGGAGCCCTCGGCTACACCTTC.

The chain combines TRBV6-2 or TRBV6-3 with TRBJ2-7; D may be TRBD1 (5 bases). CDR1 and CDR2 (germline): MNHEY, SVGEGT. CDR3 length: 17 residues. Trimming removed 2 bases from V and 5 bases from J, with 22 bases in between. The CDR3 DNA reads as TGTGCCAGCAGTTACAGGCCTAGGACAACCGGCCACGACGAGCAGTACTTC. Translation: CASSYRPRTTGHDEQYF.

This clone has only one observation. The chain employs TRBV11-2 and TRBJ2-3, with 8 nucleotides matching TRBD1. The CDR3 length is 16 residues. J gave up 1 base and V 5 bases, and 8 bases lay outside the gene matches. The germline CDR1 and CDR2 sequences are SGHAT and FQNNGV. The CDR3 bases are TGTGCCAGCAGCCTCCGACAGGGGTTGGGCACAGATACGCAGTATTTT. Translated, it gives CASSLRQGLGTDTQYF.

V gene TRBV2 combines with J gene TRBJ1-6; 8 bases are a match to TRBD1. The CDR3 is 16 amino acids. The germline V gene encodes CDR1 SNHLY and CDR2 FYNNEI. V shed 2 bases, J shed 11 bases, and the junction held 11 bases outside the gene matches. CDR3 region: CASSESYQGARTPLHF. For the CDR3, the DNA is TGTGCCAGCAGTGAATCGTACCAGGGGGCTCGGACACCCCTCCACTTT. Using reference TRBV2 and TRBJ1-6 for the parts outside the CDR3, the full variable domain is EPEVTQTPSHQVTQMGQEVILRCVPISNHLYFYWYRQILGQKVEFLVSFYNNEISEKSEIFDDQFSVERPDGSNFTLKIRSTKLEDSAMYFCASSESYQGARTPLHFGNGTRLTVT.